This entry is about one TCR beta chain. Its antigen is as yet unknown. At the DNA level, this CDR3 is encoded by other sequences in the same sample as well. Cyclophosphamide on days +3 and +4 followed busulfan-fludarabine conditioning and a marrow graft. CDR3 length equals 13 residues. From germline, CDR1 is MNHEY and CDR2 SVGAGI. V shed 9 bases, J shed 5 bases, and the junction held 2 bases outside the gene matches. Profiling relied on immunoSEQ multiplex PCR, and the TCRdb table lists in-frame clones only, not all of them. The sample lists 1,500 to 2,000 clones; about 77% were seen once. The data originate from a study of T cells after posttransplantation cyclophosphamide. Overall study findings and caveats: Tissue-infiltrating T cells from skin or gut overlapped little with blood T cells. Donor-recipient repertoire similarity was low at 1-2 months, rising over year one. Recipient CMV seropositivity and CMV reactivation strongly tracked TRB clonality.

This rearrangement joins TRBV6-5 to TRBJ1-6; TRBD1 aligns across 9 bases. The receptor's source is a male patient aged 25 to 39 who received an allogeneic stem cell transplant from a related donor, was CMV-positive, and had acute GVHD only. Some T cells may be provided by the graft donor. Sequencing was performed on PBMCs, taken approximately 320 days after allogeneic stem cell transplant with posttransplant cyclophosphamide. The CDR3 protein is CASGDRDNSPLHF. The CDR3 nucleotides read TGTGCCAGTGGGGACAGGGATAATTCACCCCTCCACTTT.